These 5 T cell receptor beta chains share one sample of origin, sequenced in a study of T cell repertoires in cytomegalovirus infection. These receptors' targets are unknown. A single record per CDR3 protein comes from TCRdb applying MiXCR to the reads. Among approximately 990,000 distinct CDR3 sequences listed, roughly 30% were seen once. Specimen: cultured CD8+ T cells from PBMCs, collected from culture after CMV antigen stimulation. These receptors originate from a human donor in good health (CMV status not recorded). Some clones in this sample may be carry-over from other donors' samples.

The chain links TRBV11-2 to TRBJ2-3, with 12 bases lining up with TRBD2. V lost 7 bases to trimming and J lost 4 bases; unmatched junction nucleotides: 6. The V gene's germline CDR1 is SGHAT and CDR2 FQNNGV. CDR3 length equals 15 residues. CDR3 bases: TGTGCCAGCACATTGACTAGCGGGGGATCAGATACGCAGTATTTT. This sequence encodes CASTLTSGGSDTQYF. Together with reference TRBV11-2 and TRBJ2-3, the CDR3 gives the full variable domain: EAGVAQSPRYKIIEKRQSVAFWCNPISGHATLYWYQQILGQGPKLLIQFQNNGVVDDSQLPKDRFSAERLKGVDSTLKIQPAKLEDSAVYLCASTLTSGGSDTQYFGPGTRLTVL.

V is TRBV4-3 and J is TRBJ2-2, with D perhaps being TRBD1 or TRBD2 (5 bases each). The CDR3 is 16 residues long. The germline V gene has CDR1 LGHNA and CDR2 YSLEER. V was clipped by 0 bases and J by 6 bases, with 14 bases between them. CDR3 in amino acids: CASSQDSVGVAGELFF. CDR3 in DNA: TGCGCCAGCAGCCAAGATTCGGTGGGGGTAGCCGGGGAGCTGTTTTTT.

The chain recombines TRBV2 with TRBJ1-2; 8 bases line up with TRBD1. CDR1 is SNHLY, CDR2 FYNNEI, per germline. CDR3 size: 19 residues. V trimming: 3 bases; J trimming: 1 base; junction bases outside the gene matches: 16. CDR3 coding DNA: TGTGCCAGCAGTGACATCCGGGACAGGAAGATTGGGTATAACTATGGCTACACCTTC. Protein product: CASSDIRDRKIGYNYGYTF.

This clonotype was found a few times. V is TRBV6-1 and J is TRBJ2-7; D is ambiguous. Germline CDR1 is MNHNS and CDR2 is SASEGT. The CDR3 has 13 residues. V was trimmed by 0 bases and J by 3 bases, leaving 6 bases between them. The CDR3 region has the DNA TGTGCCAGCAGTGAAGCGAGTAGCTACGAGCAGTACTTC. Its translation: CASSEASSYEQYF.

This clonotype was seen a few times. The J gene is TRBJ2-1, the V gene TRBV7-9; D not certain. The CDR3 runs 13 residues. The V gene lost 3 bases and the J gene lost 5 bases, with 8 bases spanning the gap. Germline loops: CDR1 SEHNR, CDR2 FQNEAQ (reference sequence). The CDR3 here is CASSFRQNNEQFF. CDR3 in DNA: TGTGCCAGCAGCTTTCGGCAGAACAATGAGCAGTTCTTC. The variable domain in full, with the rest retrieved from reference TRBV7-9 and TRBJ2-1, is DTGVSQNPRHKITKRGQNVTFRCDPISEHNRLYWYRQTLGQGPEFLTYFQNEAQLEKSRLLSDRFSAERPKGSFSTLEIQRTEQGDSAMYLCASSFRQNNEQFFGPGTRLTVL.